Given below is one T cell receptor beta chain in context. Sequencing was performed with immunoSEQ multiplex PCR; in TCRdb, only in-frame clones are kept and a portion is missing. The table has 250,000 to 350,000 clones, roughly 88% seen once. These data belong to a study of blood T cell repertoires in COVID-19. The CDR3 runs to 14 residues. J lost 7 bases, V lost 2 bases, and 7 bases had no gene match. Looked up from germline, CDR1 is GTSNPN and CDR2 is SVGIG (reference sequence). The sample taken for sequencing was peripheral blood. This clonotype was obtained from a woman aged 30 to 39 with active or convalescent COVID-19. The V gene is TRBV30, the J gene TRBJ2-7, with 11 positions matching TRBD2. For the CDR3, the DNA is TGTGCCTGGAGTCGGACTAGCGGGCCTGGGGAGCAGTACTTC. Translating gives CAWSRTSGPGEQYF.